This entry lists 29 T cell receptor beta chains sequenced from one sample in a study of cytomegalovirus exposure and HLA in healthy donors. Sequenced by immunoSEQ multiplex PCR; TCRdb stores in-frame clones only, minus some. The sample contains about 130,000 clones, 85% to 90% of which appear only once. Sequenced input: PBMCs. These receptors all come from a woman younger than 30 in good health and CMV-seronegative.

The chain joins TRBV5-1 to TRBJ2-2; possible D gene TRBD2, 5 bases. This CDR3 spans 13 amino acids. From germline, CDR1 is SGHRS and CDR2 YFSETQ. Trimming cost V 2 bases and J 8 bases, with 10 bases left between them. The CDR3 region is CASSLEGSGELFF. CDR3 DNA: TGCGCCAGCAGCTTAGAGGGATCTGGGGAGCTGTTTTTT.

This clone was found once. In nucleotides, the CDR3 is TGTGCCAGTAGGGGCAGGGGAACCTACGAGCAGTACTTC. Protein sequence: CASRGRGTYEQYF. The V and J genes are TRBV19 and TRBJ2-7, with D perhaps TRBD1 (6 bases). The germline CDR1 and CDR2 sequences are LNHDA and SQIVND (reference sequence). This CDR3 comprises 13 residues. V lost 6 bases and J 2 bases, leaving 11 bases between the germline ends.

This chain connects TRBV7-3 to TRBJ1-2; a possible D gene is TRBD1 (6 bases). The germline gives CDR1 SGHTA, CDR2 FQGTGA. The germline V and J ends were trimmed by 5 bases and 2 bases, with 9 bases remaining between them. There are 13 residues in the CDR3. The CDR3 is CASSKGQNYGYTF. CDR3 nucleotides: TGTGCCAGCAGCAAAGGACAGAACTATGGCTACACCTTC.

The CDR3, as DNA: TGCGCCAGTCAACAGGGTTCCGTAACGGAGACCCAGTACTTC. Protein sequence: CASQQGSVTETQYF. The chain is built from TRBV5-1 and TRBJ2-5; TRBD1 might be the D (6 bases). This CDR3 contains 14 residues. Trimming took off 8 bases at V and 5 bases at J, with 19 bases between the two ends. CDR1 is SGHRS and CDR2 is YFSETQ in the germline V gene.

The genes are TRBV5-6 and TRBJ2-7, with TRBD2 matching over 10 bases. This CDR3 is 16 amino acids long. V trimming: 2 bases; J trimming: 1 base; junction bases outside the gene matches: 6. Germline-derived CDR1 and CDR2 are SGHDT and YYEEEE. This CDR3 is CASSFYLAGVSYEQYF. The CDR3 DNA sequence: TGTGCCAGCAGCTTTTACCTAGCGGGGGTTTCCTACGAGCAGTACTTC.

This chain connects TRBV18 to TRBJ1-4, with D possibly being TRBD1 (5 bases). This CDR3 is 14 amino acids long. The V and J ends lost 4 bases and 4 bases respectively, with 10 bases between them. Looked up from germline, CDR1 is KGHSH and CDR2 is LQKENI. The CDR3 DNA is TGTGCCAGCTCACTTACAGGTGATAATGAAAAACTGTTTTTT. It is translated as CASSLTGDNEKLFF.

The chain combines TRBV7-9 with TRBJ1-1; 9 bases fit TRBD1. This CDR3 region has 14 residues. CDR1 is SEHNR and CDR2 is FQNEAQ in the germline V gene (reference sequence). V was pared by 1 base and J by 7 bases, with 4 bases of the junction left unmatched. CDR3 region: CASSLVMGQGEAFF. The CDR3 DNA reads TGTGCCAGCAGCTTAGTTATGGGACAGGGTGAAGCTTTCTTT.

The J gene is TRBJ2-7, the V gene TRBV6-1; 10 bases are a match to TRBD2. The V segment lost 6 bases and the J segment 7 bases; nucleotides outside the gene matches: 12. This CDR3 contains 15 residues. CDR1 and CDR2 (germline): MNHNS, SASEGT. CDR3 DNA: TGTGCCAGCAGCCTAGCGGGGGTCACTCCTCGGGAGCAGTACTTC. Its protein product is CASSLAGVTPREQYF.

This clone was observed a single time. At the DNA level, this CDR3 is encoded by other sequences in the same sample as well. The chain links TRBV5-1 to TRBJ1-1, with a possible D match to TRBD1 (6 bases). This CDR3 spans 14 amino acids. Per the germline V gene, CDR1 is SGHRS and CDR2 is YFSETQ. The V end lost 1 base, the J end lost 3 bases, and 10 bases lay between the germline ends. CDR3 nucleotide sequence: TGCGCCAGCAGCTTGCAGGGGTGGGACACTGAAGCTTTCTTT. This sequence encodes CASSLQGWDTEAFF.

CDR3 sequence reads: CSVEDAGETQYF. The CDR3 DNA is TGCAGCGTTGAAGATGCCGGGGAGACCCAGTACTTC. This chain uses TRBV29-1 with TRBJ2-5; D call uncertain. The CDR3 spans 12 residues. Between the trimmed V and J ends, which lost 0 bases and 5 bases, there was a span of 7 bases. Germline V CDR1 and CDR2: SQVTM, ANQGSEA.

This clone has only one observation. The chain uses TRBV10-3 and TRBJ1-1, with 7 bases identical to TRBD1. The germline V gene has CDR1 ENHRY and CDR2 SYGVKD. J was trimmed by 0 bases and V by 6 bases; bases with no gene match: 1. The CDR3 runs to 13 residues. This CDR3 reads CAIRRGLNTEAFF. The CDR3 nucleotides are TGTGCCATCAGAAGGGGGCTGAACACTGAAGCTTTCTTT.

The chain couples TRBV5-1 to TRBJ1-2, with TRBD1 matching over 8 bases. With 4 bases clipped from V and 3 bases from J, the junction kept 8 bases outside the gene matches. Germline lookup yields CDR1 SGHRS and CDR2 YFSETQ. The CDR3 runs 15 residues. CDR3 nucleotides: TGCGCCAGCAGCCCCCTTCCAGGGGGCCACTATGGCTACACCTTC. This translates into CASSPLPGGHYGYTF. The full variable domain, with the rest looked up from reference TRBV5-1 and TRBJ1-2, is KAGVTQTPRYLIKTRGQQVTLSCSPISGHRSVSWYQQTPGQGLQFLFEYFSETQRNKGNFPGRFSGRQFSNSRSEMNVSTLELGDSALYLCASSPLPGGHYGYTFGSGTRLTVV.

The chain recombines TRBV5-5 with TRBJ2-7, with 8 bases that match TRBD1. Losses at the gene ends were 2 bases for V and 2 bases for J; bases not matched to a gene: 6. Germline CDR1 reads SGHKS; CDR2 reads YYEKEE (reference sequence). This CDR3 comprises 15 residues. In DNA, the CDR3 is TGTGCCAGCAGCTTCATAGCGACAGGGGCCTACGAGCAGTACTTC. Amino acids: CASSFIATGAYEQYF.

On this clone: In the same sample, other DNA sequences code for this CDR3. V gene TRBV7-9 combines with J gene TRBJ1-1; tentatively, D is TRBD1 (5 bases). This CDR3 region has 12 residues. CDR1 is SEHNR and CDR2 is FQNEAQ in the germline V gene (reference sequence). Trimming removed 5 bases from V and 3 bases from J, with 7 bases in between. In DNA, the CDR3 is TGTGCCAGCAGCCCCAGGGACACTGAAGCTTTCTTT. It encodes CASSPRDTEAFF.

The chain couples TRBV5-4 to TRBJ2-3; TRBD2 matches at 8 bases. Germline loops: CDR1 SGHNT, CDR2 YYREEE (reference sequence). Unmatched junction bases numbered 4, after V lost 0 bases and J lost 1 base. The CDR3 is 16 residues long. CDR3 protein: CASSLAPAGGTDTQYF. The CDR3 DNA sequence: TGTGCCAGCAGCTTGGCACCAGCGGGGGGCACAGATACGCAGTATTTT.

The gene calls are TRBV9 and TRBJ1-1; TRBD1 might be the D (5 bases). This CDR3 comprises 16 residues. Trimming took off 0 bases at V and 4 bases at J, with 16 bases between the two ends. Germline CDR1 and CDR2: SGDLS and YYNGEE. CDR3 DNA sequence: TGTGCCAGCAGCGTAGGGACGAGTATGGGGGGCACTGAAGCTTTCTTT. This encodes CASSVGTSMGGTEAFF.

The chain is built from TRBV5-1 and TRBJ2-5; TRBD1 matches 8 bases. Germline V gene sequence: CDR1 SGHRS, CDR2 YFSETQ. Losses at the gene ends were 3 bases for V and 4 bases for J; bases not matched to a gene: 5. This CDR3 comprises 14 residues. In DNA, the CDR3 is TGCGCCAGCAGCTACTTAGGACAGGGAGAGACCCAGTACTTC. Encoded protein: CASSYLGQGETQYF.

This chain joins TRBV5-6 and TRBJ1-2; TRBD1 aligns across 7 bases. CDR3 size: 13 residues. With V trimmed by 4 bases and J by 6 bases, 6 bases remained unmatched. Germline CDR1 SGHDT, CDR2 YYEEEE. CDR3 amino acids: CASSPRDSDGYTF. CDR3 in DNA: TGTGCCAGCAGCCCGCGGGACAGCGATGGCTACACCTTC.

This clone appeared once. J is TRBJ1-2 and V is TRBV9, with D maybe TRBD1 (5 bases). CDR1 and CDR2 (germline): SGDLS, YYNGEE. Trimming removed 3 bases from V and 8 bases from J, with 14 bases in between. The CDR3 spans 13 residues. This CDR3 reads CASSAIQGDGYTF. CDR3 DNA: TGTGCCAGCAGCGCAATTCAGGGTGACGGCTACACCTTC.

The chain carries TRBV7-9 and TRBJ1-1; D perhaps matches TRBD1 (5 bases). The V end was cut by 5 bases, the J end by 1 base, with 8 bases between. The CDR3 sequence is 13 residues long. CDR1 and CDR2 from the germline V gene are SEHNR and FQNEAQ (reference sequence). CDR3 sequence (DNA): TGTGCCAGCAGCATAACAGGGAACACTGAAGCTTTCTTT. Its protein is CASSITGNTEAFF.

The chain recombines TRBV5-6 with TRBJ2-7; D may be TRBD2 (5 bases). Germline V lookup: CDR1 SGHDT, CDR2 YYEEEE. Trimming shortened V by 5 bases and J by 6 bases, and 24 bases separated the two germline ends. CDR3 size: 16 residues. As DNA, the CDR3 is TGTGCCAGCAGGGAACTTGGAGGCCCAAAACCCCTCGAGCAGTACTTC. Translated: CASRELGGPKPLEQYF.

V is TRBV11-2 and J is TRBJ2-7, with D tentatively TRBD2 (6 bases). The V end lost 1 base, the J end lost 7 bases, and 11 bases lay between the germline ends. This CDR3 comprises 13 residues. Germline values: CDR1 SGHAT, CDR2 FQNNGV. The DNA for the CDR3 is TGTGCCAGCAGCTTAGTTTCCGGGGGAGAGCAGTACTTC. Translation gives CASSLVSGGEQYF.

This clone was seen a single time. The rearrangement joins TRBV5-1 to TRBJ2-7; weak D call: TRBD2 (6 bases). V gave up 4 bases and J gave up 8 bases, with 16 bases separating them. Germline CDR1 SGHRS, CDR2 YFSETQ. There are 13 residues in the CDR3. The CDR3 spells CASSGGLGDQQYF. CDR3 DNA: TGCGCCAGCAGCGGGGGACTTGGCGACCAGCAGTACTTC.

A few counts support this clone. This chain links TRBV2 with TRBJ2-7; D gene uncertain. Germline lookup yields CDR1 SNHLY and CDR2 FYNNEI. The V end lost 2 bases, the J end lost 2 bases, and 4 bases lay between the germline ends. The CDR3 has 12 residues. CDR3 coding DNA: TGTGCCAGCAGTGAATCTCCCTACGAGCAGTACTTC. Its protein product is CASSESPYEQYF.

V usage is TRBV15 and J usage is TRBJ2-7; TRBD1 might be the D (6 bases). This CDR3 is built from 13 residues. In germline, CDR1 is LNHNV, CDR2 YYDKDF (reference sequence). The ends were cut back, 7 bases at V and 2 bases at J, with 12 bases in the middle. CDR3 loop: CATKQTGTYEQYF. The CDR3 bases are TGTGCCACCAAACAGACAGGCACCTACGAGCAGTACTTC.

The CDR3 DNA reads as TGCGCCAGCAGCTTGTCTGGGGGGGACTACGAGCAGTACTTC. Translation: CASSLSGGDYEQYF. The chain links TRBV5-1 to TRBJ2-7, with 7 nucleotides matching TRBD2. CDR3 length: 14 residues. Trimming removed 1 base from V and 3 bases from J; junction bases left unmatched: 4. CDR1 SGHRS and CDR2 YFSETQ come from the germline V gene.

The genes are TRBV19 and TRBJ2-7; 9 bases are shared with TRBD1. CDR1 is LNHDA, CDR2 SQIVND, per germline (reference sequence). Germline trimming cut 7 bases from V and 2 bases from J; bases unmatched to any gene: 9. The CDR3 loop spans 15 amino acids. CDR3 region: CASTSPGTGTYEQYF. The CDR3, as DNA: TGTGCCAGTACCTCTCCCGGGACAGGGACCTACGAGCAGTACTTC.

The rearrangement joins TRBV18 to TRBJ2-7, with 9 nucleotides matching TRBD2. The germline CDR1 and CDR2 sequences are KGHSH and LQKENI. This CDR3 has 16 amino acids. V lost 0 bases, J lost 5 bases, and 8 bases stayed unmatched. The CDR3 reads CASSPPGGAGGNEQYF. The DNA for the CDR3 is TGTGCCAGCTCACCACCCGGTGGAGCGGGGGGTAACGAGCAGTACTTC.

The rearrangement uses TRBV7-9 and TRBJ2-1, with a weak D call TRBD2 (6 bases). The CDR3 is made up of 15 amino acids. Between the trimmed V and J ends, which lost 1 base and 6 bases, there was a span of 13 bases. Germline V gene data show CDR1 as SEHNR and CDR2 as FQNEAQ (reference sequence). The CDR3 nucleotides read TGTGCCAGCAGCTTAGGCGGGGATCTACGCAATGAGCAGTTCTTC. Encoded protein: CASSLGGDLRNEQFF.